This T cell receptor (beta chain) was recorded in a study of OX40 agonist ivuxolimab in advanced cancers. Study context: The dose of intravenous ivuxolimab that patients received every 2 weeks ranged from 0.01 to 10 mg/kg. Partial responses were achieved by three patients: one hepatocellular carcinoma, two cutaneous melanoma. General study findings and limits: Doses of 0.1 to 3.0 mg/kg were accompanied by clonal expansion of CD4+ and CD8+ blood T cells by week 6.

Measured with immunoSEQ multiplex PCR; TCRdb has only the in-frame clones, and not every one. The sample consists of about 86,000 clones, around 85% of them appearing once. A note on this clone: Its antigen is undetermined.

Sampling times: baseline, cycle 4 day 1, cycle 7 day 1. CDR1 and CDR2 (germline): SGHDT, YYEEEE. V was pared by 4 bases and J by 9 bases, with 9 bases of the junction left unmatched. The CDR3 loop spans 15 amino acids. The V gene is TRBV5-6, the J gene TRBJ1-6; 8 nucleotides match TRBD1. The source of this sequence is an adult with an advanced solid tumor such as melanoma, head and neck, liver or kidney cancer. Sequenced material: CD4+ or CD8+ T cells sorted from blood, taken in a trial of the OX40 agonist ivuxolimab. CDR3 region: CASSAGQGWSSPLHF. Here the CDR3 DNA reads TGTGCCAGCAGCGCCGGACAGGGCTGGAGTTCACCCCTCCACTTT.